One sample yielded the 24 T cell receptor beta chains listed below, sequenced in a study of CD8+ T cells in alopecia areata. Sequencing used cDNA as its template, made by extracting RNA and reverse transcribing it. The method was immunoSEQ multiplex PCR; TCRdb's version includes in-frame clones alone and lacks a portion of them. The sample has around 110,000 clones, none seen only once. What was sequenced was lesional skin. Receptors were obtained from a C3H/HeJ mouse with alopecia areata. The strain's MHC: H2-k.

Note on this clone: All gene names here are mouse names. The sample holds other DNA sequences that translate to the same CDR3. CDR3 protein: CTCSAVGLGGTGQLYF. CDR3 bases read: TGCACCTGCAGTGCAGTTGGACTGGGGGGCACCGGG. The chain has TRBV1 and TRBJ2-2; 11 nucleotides line up with TRBD2. The CDR3 extends 4 residues past the end of the read, so its final part is completed from the germline J gene. With V trimmed by 1 base and J by 4 bases, 2 bases remained unmatched. This CDR3 spans 16 amino acids. Germline lookup yields CDR1 NSQYPW and CDR2 LRSPGD (reference sequence).

Points on this clone: Gene names are the mouse ones. The read ends 4 residues shy of where the CDR3 ends; the end is completed using the germline J gene. This chain joins TRBV19 and TRBJ2-1; 10 bases are shared with TRBD2. From germline, CDR1 is FNHDT and CDR2 SITEND (reference sequence). The CDR3 contains 15 residues. CDR3 sequence: CASSTWGGAGAEQFF. The part of the CDR3 DNA that was read is TGTGCCAGCAGTACCTGGGGGGGCGCGGGAGCT. The full variable domain, rest sourced from reference TRBV19 and TRBJ2-1, is GGIITQTPKFLIGQEGQKLTLKCQQNFNHDTMYWYRQDSGKGLRLIYYSITENDLQKGDLSEGYDASREKKSSFSLTVTSAQKNEMAVFLCASSTWGGAGAEQFFGPGTRLTVL.

To note about this clone: Mouse germline and gene names are used. From the germline J gene comes the end of the CDR3, since the read stops 4 residues before it. The gene calls are TRBV19 and TRBJ2-7; the match to TRBD1 covers 9 bases. The CDR3 has 14 residues. Germline V gene data show CDR1 as FNHDT and CDR2 as SITEND (reference sequence). The CDR3 loop reads CASSINGQGYEQYF. The DNA read from the CDR3 is TGTGCCAGCAGTATAAACGGACAGGGGTAT.

This clone was counted only a few times. Gene names are mouse gene names. Read coverage stops 4 residues before the CDR3 terminus; the germline J gene supplies the remainder. This sequence joins TRBV13-2 and TRBJ2-4, with 7 bases lining up with TRBD1. CDR1 is NNHNN, CDR2 SYGAGS, per germline (reference sequence). The CDR3 totals 12 residues. The CDR3 reads CASGATGNTLYF. The DNA read from the CDR3 is TGTGCCAGCGGTGCGACAGGGAAC.

This clone was seen more than once but under ten times. All gene names here are mouse names. The read halts 4 residues ahead of the CDR3 end, with the missing end drawn from the germline J gene. The chain employs TRBV13-1 and TRBJ2-5, with 8 nucleotides matching TRBD2. The V gene's germline CDR1 is NSHNY and CDR2 SYGAGN. The length of the CDR3 is 13 residues. Incomplete CDR3 DNA: TGTGCCAGCAGCCGGGACTGGAAAGAC. Protein product: CASSRDWKD. The entire CDR3 sequence reads CASSRDWKDTQYF.

For this clone: The germline and genes are mouse ones. This chain's CDR3 is CTCSVQNSNERLFF. CDR3 bases read: TGCACCTGCAGTGTACAGAATTCCAACGAA. The chain employs TRBV1 and TRBJ1-4, with D hard to call. Sequencing ends 4 residues short of the CDR3 end; the germline J gene provides the rest. The CDR3 spans 14 residues. The V and J ends lost 4 bases and 1 base respectively, with 7 bases between them. Germline CDR1 reads NSQYPW; CDR2 reads LRSPGD (reference sequence).

In regard to this clone: Gene names follow the mouse nomenclature. The read falls 4 residues short of the CDR3 end, and the missing part is taken from the germline J gene. The chain uses TRBV1 and TRBJ2-7; possibly TRBD1 for D (5 bases). Per the germline V gene, CDR1 is NSQYPW and CDR2 is LRSPGD (reference sequence). The CDR3 is 15 residues long. CDR3 loop: CTCSADLSGRYEQYF. The CDR3 DNA, read in part, is TGCACCTGCAGTGCAGATCTGTCAGGGCGTTAT.

This clone was seen a handful of times. Genes and germline come from the mouse. The read gets to within 4 residues of the CDR3 end, and the germline J gene fills in the rest. This chain joins TRBV13-1 and TRBJ1-4; 12 bases agree with TRBD1. The V and J ends lost 4 bases and 6 bases, in that order; junction bases with no gene match: 4. This CDR3 has 15 residues. CDR1 and CDR2 (germline): NSHNY, SYGAGN. Partial CDR3 DNA: TGTGCCAGCAGTCCCGGGACAGGGGGCGACGAA. Translating it yields CASSPGTGGDE. The whole CDR3 sequence is CASSPGTGGDERLFF.

Note on this clone: TCRdb's protein and the translated DNA diverge at residue 13; the protein reported here is the translation of the DNA. These gene names are mouse names. The read ends 3 residues early relative to the CDR3; the germline J gene fills the gap. The genes are TRBV1 and TRBJ1-6, with D possibly being TRBD1 (6 bases). TRBJ1-6 is reported as an ORF; its role is uncertain. CDR1 NSQYPW and CDR2 LRSPGD come from the germline V gene (reference sequence). This CDR3 has 16 amino acids. V gave up 2 bases and J gave up 5 bases, with 13 bases separating them. CDR3 region: CTCSANLQGNNSPLYF. Incomplete CDR3 DNA: TGCACCTGCAGTGCAAATCTTCAGGGGAATAATTCGCCC.

In its sample, this clone was seen a few times. Gene names and germline match the mouse. From the germline J gene comes the end of the CDR3, since the read stops 4 residues before it. This chain connects TRBV29 to TRBJ2-4; D remains unclear. V dropped 3 bases and J dropped 0 bases, with 4 bases sitting between them. There are 13 residues in the CDR3. In germline, CDR1 is MSHET, CDR2 SYDVDS. The covered CDR3 bases are TGTGCTAGCAGTTTTGGGAGTCAAAAC. As protein: CASSFGSQN. The full CDR3 protein reads CASSFGSQNTLYF.

A remark on this clone: Gene labels here are mouse ones. The read stops 4 residues short of the end of the CDR3; the missing end is completed from the germline J gene. The chain couples TRBV1 to TRBJ2-1; possibly TRBD2 for D (5 bases). V lost 3 bases and J 0 bases, leaving 9 bases between the germline ends. Germline V lookup: CDR1 NSQYPW, CDR2 LRSPGD (reference sequence). The CDR3 length is 15 residues. CDR3 DNA (partial): TGCACCTGCAGTGCCGAGGACTATAACTATGCT. Amino acid sequence: CTCSAEDYNYA. In full, the CDR3 is CTCSAEDYNYAEQFF.

In regard to this clone: Gene labels here are mouse ones. The CDR3 goes on 4 residues after the read ends, and that part is filled in from the germline J gene. The rearrangement links TRBV1 to TRBJ1-2; D is possibly TRBD1 (6 bases). The CDR3 contains 15 residues. CDR1 NSQYPW and CDR2 LRSPGD come from the germline V gene (reference sequence). V dropped 1 base and J dropped 2 bases, with 11 bases sitting between them. The DNA read from the CDR3 is TGCACCTGCAGTGCAGCCCTCGGACAGAACTCC. It translates to CTCSAALGQNS. The complete CDR3 sequence is CTCSAALGQNSDYTF. Based on the CDR3 plus reference TRBV1 and TRBJ1-2, the full variable domain is VTLLEQNPRWRLVPRGQAVNLRCILKNSQYPWMSWYQQDLQKQLQWLFTLRSPGDKEVKSLPGADYLATRVTDTELRLQVANMSQGRTLYCTCSAALGQNSDYTFGSGTRLLVI.

This clone was seen more than once but under ten times. These gene names are mouse names. From the germline J gene comes the end of the CDR3, since the read stops 4 residues before it. The chain uses TRBV13-1 and TRBJ1-2; no clear D gene. CDR3 length equals 15 residues. Germline CDR1 reads NSHNY; CDR2 reads SYGAGN. CDR3 amino acids: CASSDATGDSCDYTF. CDR3 bases read: TGTGCCAGCAGTGATGCAACTGGGGATAGCTGC.

This clone was observed a handful of times. The gene symbols are mouse symbols. Read sequence stops 4 residues before the CDR3 end, and the germline J gene provides the missing end. The chain recombines TRBV13-3 with TRBJ2-1; D is ambiguous. With 0 bases removed from V and 0 bases from J, the gap between germline ends came to 7 bases. CDR3 size: 15 residues. CDR1 is NNHDY, CDR2 SYVADS, per germline. The CDR3 DNA, read in part, is TGTGCCAGCAGTGATGCAACAATTAACTATGCT. Translation: CASSDATINYA. The CDR3 in its entirety is CASSDATINYAEQFF.

The sample holds a few counts of this clone. TCRdb gives a protein that differs at residue 12 from what the DNA encodes, so the protein here is translated from the DNA. These gene names are mouse names. Read data end 3 residues before the CDR3 end; the end is taken from the germline J gene. The chain joins TRBV13-2 to TRBJ1-3, with D hard to call. Deletions cut 2 bases from V and 0 bases from J, with 9 bases between. CDR3 length: 15 residues. Germline V gene lookup returns CDR1 NNHNN and CDR2 SYGAGS (reference sequence). The DNA read from the CDR3 is TGTGCCAGCGGTGAGAAGACATCTTCTGGAAATACG. It translates to CASGEKTSSGNT. The full CDR3 sequence reads CASGEKTSSGNTLYF.

A word on this clone: The gene names here belong to mouse. The read ends 4 residues early relative to the CDR3; the germline J gene fills the gap. The chain employs TRBV13-1 and TRBJ2-1; 10 bases line up with TRBD2. V trimming: 0 bases; J trimming: 0 bases; junction bases outside the gene matches: 6. Germline loops: CDR1 NSHNY, CDR2 SYGAGN. The CDR3 sequence is 18 residues long. CDR3 DNA (partial): TGTGCCAGCAGTGATGCCTGGGGGGGCGCGTATAACTATGCT. Translation: CASSDAWGGAYNYA. The complete CDR3 reads CASSDAWGGAYNYAEQFF.

This clone came up many times. Gene names refer to mouse genes. The read ends 4 residues before the CDR3 terminus; that terminus is restored from the germline J gene. This chain connects TRBV13-3 to TRBJ2-7, with D possibly TRBD1 on 6 matching bases. CDR1 and CDR2 from the germline V gene are NNHDY and SYVADS. The CDR3 spans 13 residues. CDR3 sequence: CASSDRTGNEQYF. The sequenced CDR3 bases are TGTGCCAGCAGTGACCGCACAGGGAAT.

This clone occurred a few times. Mouse names are used for the genes. The CDR3: CASSDWDWDTGQLYF. The DNA read from the CDR3 is TGTGCCAGCAGTGATTGGGACTGGGACACCGGG. The chain combines TRBV13-3 with TRBJ2-2, with 9 bases aligning to TRBD2. With the read ending 4 residues before the CDR3 end, the germline J gene is used to fill in that end. Trimming took 1 base from V and 3 from J; bases not matched to a gene: 1. CDR3 size: 15 residues. The V gene's germline CDR1 is NNHDY and CDR2 SYVADS.

In regard to this clone: The gene symbols are mouse symbols. The CDR3 goes on 4 residues after the read ends, and that part is filled in from the germline J gene. V gene TRBV13-3 combines with J gene TRBJ1-4; 11 positions match TRBD1. Germline CDR1 reads NNHDY; CDR2 reads SYVADS. V trimming: 3 bases; J trimming: 4 bases; junction bases outside the gene matches: 5. The CDR3 runs to 16 residues. The covered CDR3 bases are TGTGCCAGCAGTGGGACAGGGGGCGCGGACAACGAA. Translated, it gives CASSGTGGADNE. The full CDR3 reads CASSGTGGADNERLFF.

Note on this clone: The listed genes are named as in mouse. The read ends 4 residues early relative to the CDR3; the germline J gene fills the gap. The V gene is TRBV19, the J gene TRBJ2-4; 8 nucleotides align to TRBD2. J lost 0 bases, V lost 4 bases, and 4 bases had no gene match. CDR1 and CDR2 (germline): FNHDT, SITEND (reference sequence). The CDR3 sequence is 15 residues long. Incomplete CDR3 DNA: TGTGCCAGCAGTGTAACTGGGGGAAGTCAAAAC. Protein sequence: CASSVTGGSQN. The whole CDR3 is CASSVTGGSQNTLYF.

In regard to this clone: Gene and germline names: mouse. The read falls 4 residues short of the CDR3 end, and the missing part is taken from the germline J gene. The identical CDR3 is also encoded by other nucleotide sequences in the sample. The chain carries TRBV13-3 and TRBJ2-1; 10 nucleotides match TRBD2. CDR3 length equals 15 residues. Losses at the gene ends were 3 bases for V and 3 bases for J; bases not matched to a gene: 3. Germline CDR1 and CDR2: NNHDY and SYVADS. The DNA read from the CDR3 is TGTGCCAGCAGTGGGACTGGGGGTTTCTATGCT. This encodes CASSGTGGFYA. The whole CDR3 is CASSGTGGFYAEQFF.

This clone showed up just a few times. Gene names and germline match the mouse. Coverage ceases 4 residues before the CDR3 finishes, and the germline J gene fills in the end. This rearrangement joins TRBV13-2 to TRBJ1-4; TRBD1 matches at 9 bases. V lost 1 base and J lost 3; bases outside the gene matches: 7. This CDR3 region has 17 residues. Germline lookup yields CDR1 NNHNN and CDR2 SYGAGS (reference sequence). The CDR3: CASGDPRQGGANERLFF. The sequenced part of the CDR3 DNA is TGTGCCAGCGGTGATCCCCGACAGGGGGGGGCCAACGAA.

With regard to this clone: Genes and germline are mouse. The read finishes 4 residues shy of the CDR3 end, and the germline J gene is used to complete it. The chain is built from TRBV1 and TRBJ2-1, with D perhaps matching TRBD2 (7 bases). The CDR3 totals 15 residues. Trimming stripped 0 bases from V and 4 bases from J, with 10 bases between. The V gene's germline CDR1 is NSQYPW and CDR2 LRSPGD (reference sequence). CDR3 bases read: TGCACCTGCAGTGCAGATGGGGGGACATATGCT. Translated: CTCSADGGTYA. The entire CDR3 is CTCSADGGTYAEQFF.

A word on this clone: Mouse gene names apply. Sequencing ends 4 residues short of the CDR3 end; the germline J gene provides the rest. The gene calls are TRBV19 and TRBJ2-7; D may be TRBD1 (5 bases). CDR3 length: 12 amino acids. Germline CDR1 is FNHDT and CDR2 is SITEND (reference sequence). The CDR3 reads CASSDTGYEQYF. The part of the CDR3 DNA that was read is TGTGCCAGCAGTGATACAGGATAT.